This TCR beta chain is drawn from a study of T cell responses to AZD1222 COVID-19 vaccine. Whole-study context: Second-dose timings of about 4 or about 12 weeks were pooled. Study-level results: Females outnumbered males among donors, who were mostly white British; clonal diversity was possibly underestimated. Researchers took repertoire samples only after the peak T cell response had come. At baseline, seropositivity was found in only a handful of AZD1222 recipients.

V was clipped by 1 base and J by 5 bases, with 11 bases between them. This CDR3 contains 15 residues. The V gene's germline CDR1 is SGHTA and CDR2 FQGNSA. With respect to this clone: Its target is not known.

Clones were read by immunoSEQ multiplex PCR, and TCRdb kept only the in-frame ones, dropping some. Among about 150,000 clones listed, around 91% were seen once. The TCR sequence derives from an adult in good health. This chain links TRBV7-2 with TRBJ2-2, with D maybe TRBD2 (5 bases). Material: peripheral blood, obtained on day 0 of AZD1222 vaccination. The CDR3 DNA reads TGTGCCAGCAGCTTAGGAGGGATAGGTACCGGGGAGCTGTTTTTT. Translation: CASSLGGIGTGELFF.